Following are 7 T cell receptor beta chains from one sample sequenced in a study of blood T cell repertoires in COVID-19. Some clones are missing from TCRdb's copy, which holds only in-frame ones; the method was immunoSEQ multiplex PCR. The table shows roughly 270,000 clones, with roughly four fifths occurring only once. Sequenced sample: PBMCs or T cells enriched from blood (not recorded which). Every receptor here comes from a man aged 35-49 years who had been exposed to COVID-19.

This chain connects TRBV6-2 or TRBV6-3 to TRBJ2-1; 10 nucleotides line up with TRBD2. This CDR3 has 19 amino acids. Germline V gives CDR1 MNHEY, CDR2 SVGEGT. V lost 5 bases to trimming and J lost 10 bases; unmatched junction nucleotides: 23. CDR3 sequence: CASSVQGFGLAGVVEEQFF. As DNA, the CDR3 is TGTGCCAGCAGTGTACAGGGGTTCGGGCTAGCGGGAGTAGTCGAGGAGCAGTTCTTC.

Notes on this clone: A read error may account for a junction end that differs from germline. V usage is TRBV2 and J usage is TRBJ2-5; no firm D call. CDR3 length: 12 residues. The germline V gene encodes CDR1 SNHLY and CDR2 FYNNEI. CDR3 sequence: CASSVRKEVLHF. CDR3 DNA sequence: TGTGCCAGCAGTGTACGGAAAGAGGTACTGCACTTC.

This clone was counted only a few times. This sequence joins TRBV30 and TRBJ1-4, with D perhaps TRBD1 (5 bases). CDR1 is GTSNPN and CDR2 is SVGIG in the germline V gene (reference sequence). CDR3 length equals 15 residues. The V end lost 3 bases, the J end lost 7 bases, and 18 bases lay between the germline ends. The DNA of the CDR3 is TGTGCCTGGAGCCCGATGGGGGGGGGAGGTGAAAAACTGTTTTTT. The encoded protein is CAWSPMGGGGEKLFF.

This chain joins TRBV6-5 and TRBJ1-2; D remains ambiguous. Germline CDR1 reads MNHEY; CDR2 reads SVGAGI. Trimming stripped 8 bases from V and 1 base from J, with 17 bases between. The length of the CDR3 is 15 residues. This chain's CDR3 is CASYSAERHNYGYTF. The CDR3 nucleotides read TGTGCCAGCTATAGTGCTGAACGCCATAACTATGGCTACACCTTC.

This rearrangement joins TRBV27 to TRBJ2-7, with D maybe TRBD1 (6 bases). From germline, CDR1 is MNHEY and CDR2 SMNVEV (reference sequence). The V gene lost 6 bases and the J gene lost 2 bases, with 14 bases spanning the gap. The CDR3 is 14 residues long. CDR3 protein: CASRSGQTAYEQYF. The CDR3 nucleotides read TGTGCCAGCAGATCCGGACAGACTGCCTACGAGCAGTACTTC.

This clone was picked up many times. V and J are TRBV9 and TRBJ1-2; TRBD1 is a possible D gene (5 bases). Germline V CDR1 and CDR2: SGDLS, YYNGEE. V dropped 2 bases and J dropped 4 bases, with 15 bases sitting between them. The CDR3 runs to 15 residues. The CDR3 nucleotides read TGTGCCAGCAGCGTCACGACAGAACCAATCTATGGCTACACCTTC. Translation gives CASSVTTEPIYGYTF.

This sequence joins TRBV6-5 and TRBJ1-1; 9 nucleotides align to TRBD1. Germline CDR1 reads MNHEY; CDR2 reads SVGAGI. Trimming removed 3 bases from V and 11 bases from J; junction bases left unmatched: 7. This CDR3 region has 13 residues. This CDR3 is CASSYAQGARAFF. CDR3 coding DNA: TGTGCCAGCAGTTATGCACAGGGGGCGCGGGCTTTCTTT.